This TCR beta chain appears in the sequencing data of a study of blood T cell repertoires in COVID-19. Study as a whole: From the United States, Italy and Spain came samples of acute and convalescent COVID-19.

Repertoires were generated with immunoSEQ multiplex PCR, while TCRdb's copy carries only in-frame clones and drops some. This sample carries 100,000 to 150,000 clones, approximately 90% of them seen once, and the ten largest clones take about 1.9%. Losses at the gene ends were 6 bases for V and 0 bases for J; bases not matched to a gene: 13. The CDR3 consists of 17 residues. Germline CDR1 reads MDHEN; CDR2 reads SYDVKM. The chain employs TRBV28 and TRBJ1-1, with 7 bases matching TRBD1. Material for sequencing was peripheral blood. The sequence was obtained from a middle-aged man with COVID-19, enrolled during active disease. As DNA, the CDR3 is TGTGCCAGCAGAGGATATCTGGGACAGAAAATGAACACTGAAGCTTTCTTT. Translation gives CASRGYLGQKMNTEAFF. Looking up the rest from reference TRBV28 and TRBJ1-1 gives the full variable domain: DVKVTQSSRYLVKRTGEKVFLECVQDMDHENMFWYRQDPGLGLRLIYFSYDVKMKEKGDIPEGYSVSREKKERFSLILESASTNQTSMYLCASRGYLGQKMNTEAFFGQGTRLTVV.